The rows below give T cell receptor beta chains drawn from one sample of a study of response to subunit inactivated influenza vaccine. TCRdb ran MiXCR on the RT-PCR reads and lists one entry per CDR3 protein. The sample shows 600,000 to 850,000 distinct CDR3 sequences, 14% of them seen only once. Source: PBMCs from blood, taken 14 to 15 days before vaccination. Source of these receptors: a man in his fifties or sixties who received an inactivated influenza vaccine. CDR3s include the opening cysteine and the closing phenylalanine or tryptophan. The D gene is left open where the match is weak. Expanded clones are given a class, and other clones once, few, many or no size at all.

TRBV7-2	-	few	TRBJ2-1	CASSLGRAYNEQFF	TGTGCCAGCAGCTTGGGCAGGGCCTACAATGAGCAGTTCTTC
TRBV5-1	TRBD1	-	TRBJ1-1	CASSQGQGRLNTEAFF	TGCGCCAGCAGCCAGGGACAGGGGAGGTTGAACACTGAAGCTTTCTTT
TRBV12-3/TRBV12-4	-	few	TRBJ2-3	CASKTRGVKTDTQYF	TGTGCCAGCAAAACGCGAGGGGTTAAGACAGATACGCAGTATTTT
TRBV9	-	few	TRBJ1-6	CASSVASNSPLHF	TGTGCCAGCAGCGTAGCTTCGAATTCACCCCTCCACTTT
TRBV5-1	-	many	TRBJ2-3	CASSLDRELTDTQYF	TGCGCCAGCAGCTTGGACAGGGAGCTAACAGATACGCAGTATTTT
TRBV6-5	-	many	TRBJ2-1	CASSYSIDYEQFF	TGTGCCAGCAGTTACTCGATAGACTATGAGCAGTTCTTC
TRBV15	-	-	TRBJ1-5	CATSGRFGRNNQPQHF	TGTGCCACCAGCGGACGTTTCGGGCGGAACAATCAGCCCCAGCATTTT
TRBV5-1	TRBD1	few	TRBJ2-7	CASSPGQGADEQYF	TGCGCCAGCAGTCCGGGACAGGGGGCAGACGAGCAGTACTTC
TRBV5-5	-	few	TRBJ2-1	CASSLAGAQFF	TGTGCCAGCAGCTTGGCGGGTGCTCAGTTCTTC
TRBV7-2	-	-	TRBJ1-4	CASSLGFELFF	TGTGCCAGCAGCTTAGGTTTCGAACTGTTTTTT
TRBV7-2	-	-	TRBJ2-7	CASRSTGTDRYEQYF	TGTGCCAGCAGAAGCACCGGGACCGACCGCTACGAGCAGTACTTC
TRBV5-6	-	-	TRBJ1-1	CASRASRGGTEAFF	TGTGCCAGCAGGGCGTCGAGGGGGGGCACTGAAGCTTTCTTT
TRBV5-1	-	few	TRBJ1-2	CASSSFLPRGKGGYTF	TGCGCCAGCAGCTCATTCCTCCCGCGGGGGAAAGGTGGCTACACCTTC
TRBV27	TRBD1	few	TRBJ2-7	CASSPTLDRVIYEQYF	TGTGCCAGCAGTCCAACCCTAGACAGGGTTATCTACGAGCAGTACTTC
TRBV24-1	-	-	TRBJ2-1	CATSDAQANEQFF	TGTGCCACCAGTGATGCACAAGCCAATGAGCAGTTCTTC
TRBV20-1	-	many	TRBJ2-3	CSARDPKRNTDTQYF	TGCAGTGCTAGAGATCCCAAGCGGAACACAGATACGCAGTATTTT
TRBV20-1	-	few	TRBJ1-1	CSARDIPLLNTEAFF	TGCAGTGCTAGAGATATACCGCTACTGAACACTGAAGCTTTCTTT
TRBV3-1	TRBD2	few	TRBJ2-1	CASSPSGRNYNEQFF	TGTGCCAGCAGCCCGAGCGGGAGAAACTACAATGAGCAGTTCTTC
TRBV29-1	TRBD1	many	TRBJ2-5	CSARTGVAETQYF	TGCAGCGCTCGAACAGGGGTAGCAGAGACCCAGTACTTC
TRBV7-2	-	-	TRBJ2-5	CASSLIVREETQYF	TGTGCCAGCAGCTTAATCGTCAGGGAAGAGACCCAGTACTTC
TRBV5-1	TRBD1	-	TRBJ1-4	CASSFGDRGNEKLFF	TGCGCCAGCAGCTTTGGGGACAGGGGTAATGAAAAACTGTTTTTT
TRBV9	TRBD2	-	TRBJ2-1	CASSVNLAGGLYNEQFF	TGTGCCAGCAGCGTCAACTTAGCGGGAGGTCTCTACAATGAGCAGTTCTTC
TRBV18	-	-	TRBJ2-3	CASSPLGDTDTQYF	TGTGCCAGCTCACCACTTGGAGACACAGATACGCAGTATTTT